Listed below are T cell receptor beta chains from one sample, sequenced in a study of T cell changes during pregnancy in multiple sclerosis. Measured with immunoSEQ multiplex PCR; TCRdb has only the in-frame clones, and not every one. The sample has approximately 89,000 clones; less than 95% are singletons. The material sequenced was peripheral blood, taken in the third trimester of pregnancy. These receptors all come from a female donor with multiple sclerosis, enrolled in a pregnancy study. Both conserved end residues are part of each CDR3. The D gene is left open where the match is weak. Some rows have no size entry. The others give once, few or many, or a class for an expanded clone.

V gene	clone size	D gene	J gene	CDR3 DNA	CDR3 protein
TRBV14	-	-	TRBJ2-7	TGTGCCAGCAGCCAAGTGAGCCACGAGCAGTACTTC	CASSQVSHEQYF
TRBV27	-	-	TRBJ2-3	TGTGCCAGCAGTTTAAGAAGGGGGGGGCCGGAAGATACGCAGTATTTT	CASSLRRGGPEDTQYF
TRBV13	-	-	TRBJ2-7	TGTGCCAGCAGCTCCTATGGGGCAGGCGGGGTCACCTTCTACGAGCAGTACTTC	CASSSYGAGGVTFYEQYF
TRBV11-2	-	-	TRBJ1-6	TGTGCCAGCAGCTTAGGGAGTTCACCCCTCCACTTT	CASSLGSSPLHF
TRBV5-1	-	TRBD1	TRBJ2-7	TGCGCCAGCAGCTCGAACCGGGACAGTCCTTCCTACGAGCAGTACTTC	CASSSNRDSPSYEQYF
TRBV29-1	-	-	TRBJ2-7	TGCAGCGTCGGACGGGGCTCCTACGAGCAGTACTTC	CSVGRGSYEQYF
TRBV9	-	TRBD1	TRBJ1-5	TGTGCCAGGCCGGACAGGTACAATCAGCCCCAGCATTTT	CARPDRYNQPQHF
TRBV10-3	-	-	TRBJ2-5	TGTGCCATCAGTGAGTCGAGGGCCCAAGAGACCCAGTACTTC	CAISESRAQETQYF
TRBV11-2	-	-	TRBJ2-7	TGTGCCAGCAGCTTTGCGGGCGAGCAGTACTTC	CASSFAGEQYF
TRBV14	-	TRBD1	TRBJ2-7	TGTGCCAGCAGCCAAGAATATATTACAGGGGGTTACTACGAGCAGTACTTC	CASSQEYITGGYYEQYF
TRBV25-1	-	-	TRBJ1-4	TGTGCCAGCAGTGAATTTAGGGGTAATGAAAAACTGTTTTTT	CASSEFRGNEKLFF
TRBV19	-	TRBD1	TRBJ2-2	TGTGCCAGTAGTTTTTTAGGACAGGGGCTCAACACCGGGGAGCTGTTTTTT	CASSFLGQGLNTGELFF
TRBV6-6	-	-	TRBJ2-5	TGTGCCAGCAGTTACTCAAGGACAGTAGGGAAAGAGACCCAGTACTTC	CASSYSRTVGKETQYF
TRBV14	-	TRBD1	TRBJ1-2	TGTGCCAGCAGTAAGACAGGGACGGACTATGGCTACACCTTC	CASSKTGTDYGYTF
TRBV5-1	-	-	TRBJ2-7	TGCGCCAGCAGCTTCATGGGACAAGTTACCTACGAGCAGTACTTC	CASSFMGQVTYEQYF
TRBV18	once	-	TRBJ2-1	TGTGCCAGCTCACCAGGCGGCTACAATGAGCAGTTCTTC	CASSPGGYNEQFF
TRBV6-1	-	TRBD1	TRBJ1-6	TGTGCCAGCAGTGAAAGCCGGACAGGGAAAGTTTTGTCCCTCCACTTT	CASSESRTGKVLSLHF
TRBV27	-	-	TRBJ2-2	TGTGCCAGCAGTTCCACCCAGGGGAGCACCGGGGAGCTGTTTTTT	CASSSTQGSTGELFF
TRBV11-2	-	-	TRBJ1-1	TGTGCCAGCAGCTTCCCCCGGATTCGGGGGGAAGGTGAAGCTTTCTTT	CASSFPRIRGEGEAFF
TRBV7-6	-	-	TRBJ2-7	TGTGCCAGCAGCTTATCGGGGGGCTTAGACGAGCAGTACTTC	CASSLSGGLDEQYF
TRBV15	-	TRBD2	TRBJ2-7	TGTGCCACCAGCAGAGGACTAGCGGGGGGAAAAGCCTACGAGCAGTACTTC	CATSRGLAGGKAYEQYF
TRBV29-1	once	TRBD2	TRBJ2-7	TGCAGCGTTGTGGGGCTAGCGGGGGGGATTGGTTACGAGCAGTACTTC	CSVVGLAGGIGYEQYF
TRBV6-5	-	-	TRBJ1-1	TGTGCCAGCTTAAGGCGAGGTGGCGGAGCTTTCTTT	CASLRRGGGAFF
TRBV7-8	-	-	TRBJ2-5	TGTGCCAGCAGCTCCACGGTTCTACGGGAAACTAAAGAGACCCAGTACTTC	CASSSTVLRETKETQYF
TRBV5-1	-	TRBD2	TRBJ2-3	TGCGCCAGCAGCCCGGGGGCGGCGGGGGGCCCGTCAGATACGCAGTATTTT	CASSPGAAGGPSDTQYF
TRBV4-1	-	-	TRBJ1-3	TGCGCCAGCAGCCAACCGGAGGGGTCTGGAAACACCATATATTTT	CASSQPEGSGNTIYF
TRBV9	-	TRBD2	TRBJ2-7	TGTGCCAGCAGCGAGGGGACTAGCGGGGGCTACGAGCAGTACTTC	CASSEGTSGGYEQYF
TRBV2	once	-	TRBJ2-2	TGTGCCAGCAGTGAAGCGCAAAGAGGGGGGAACACCGGGGAGCTGTTTTTT	CASSEAQRGGNTGELFF
TRBV14	-	TRBD1	TRBJ1-5	TGTGCCAGCAGCAGGACAGGGAAGCCCCAGCATTTT	CASSRTGKPQHF
TRBV5-5	once	-	TRBJ2-1	TGTGCCAGCAGCCAGACAGTTAGTCTCTACAATGAGCAGTTCTTC	CASSQTVSLYNEQFF
TRBV5-4	-	-	TRBJ2-2	TGTGCCAGCAGCTTAGGTTGGAGGGAAGGCACCGGGGAGCTGTTTTTT	CASSLGWREGTGELFF
TRBV11-2	-	-	TRBJ1-2	TGTGCCAGCAGCCCCATTGGTAGGGGCACATCGACTAACTATGGCTACACCTTC	CASSPIGRGTSTNYGYTF
TRBV6-6	once	TRBD2	TRBJ2-1	TGTGCCAGCAGTTACCCCCTAGCGGAGCTGTACAATGAGCAGTTCTTC	CASSYPLAELYNEQFF
TRBV2	-	-	TRBJ1-3	TGTGCCAGCAGTGAAGCGCTGTTGGCCTCTGGAAACACCATATATTTT	CASSEALLASGNTIYF
TRBV19	-	-	TRBJ1-6	TGTGCCAGCAGAATTTACTCCTATAATTCACCCCTCCACTTT	CASRIYSYNSPLHF
TRBV9	-	-	TRBJ2-7	TGTGCCAGCAGCCCCCTGGTAGGGGACGAGCAGTACTTC	CASSPLVGDEQYF